This is a list of T cell receptor beta chains from one sample in a study of vaccination and CD4 T cells after COVID-19. TCRdb reprocessed the PCR reads with MiXCR, giving one entry per CDR3 protein. The table shows 25,000 to 30,000 distinct CDR3 sequences, with approximately 41% occurring only once. Antigens of these TCRs are unknown. Material: CD4+ T cells from blood, cultured in vitro, obtained about 7 months after SARS-CoV-2 vaccination. The receptors originated from a human donor who had recovered from COVID-19. The CDR3 runs from the conserved cysteine through the conserved F or W. The order of the fields is V gene, D gene, clone size, J gene, CDR3 protein, CDR3 DNA. The D gene is left open where the match is weak. The size field is filled for only some rows; it gives once, few, many or a size class.

>TRBV27|TRBD2|few|TRBJ2-1
CASSILAEPNNEQFF
TGTGCCAGCAGCATCCTAGCGGAACCGAACAATGAGCAGTTCTTC
>TRBV7-2|.|once|TRBJ2-3
CASSFGRDTQYF
TGTGCCAGCAGCTTTGGGAGGGATACGCAGTATTTT
>TRBV27|TRBD2|once|TRBJ2-7
CASSIPGTRLYEQYF
TGTGCCAGCAGTATCCCCGGGACTAGACTCTACGAGCAGTACTTC
>TRBV19|.|few|TRBJ1-6
CASSIVGRGSPLHF
TGTGCCAGTAGCATCGTAGGGAGGGGTTCACCCCTCCACTTT
>TRBV6-1|.|.|TRBJ2-4
CASIINSAKNIQYF
TGTGCCAGCATTATCAACAGTGCCAAAAACATTCAGTACTTC
>TRBV7-7|TRBD1|.|TRBJ2-2
CASSQRQGSGELFF
TGTGCTAGCAGCCAGAGACAGGGGAGCGGGGAGCTGTTTTTT
>TRBV28|TRBD1|.|TRBJ1-2
CASSLGQTIYGYTF
TGTGCCAGCAGTTTGGGACAGACGATCTATGGCTACACCTTC
>TRBV12-1|.|few|TRBJ2-1
CASRQGYNEQFF
TGTGCCAGCAGACAGGGCTACAATGAGCAGTTCTTC
>TRBV20-1|.|.|TRBJ2-1
CTCDRGDEQFF
TGCACATGCGATAGAGGGGATGAGCAGTTCTTC
>TRBV20-1|TRBD1|medium-sized|TRBJ1-2
CSARVGQVIANYGYTF
TGCAGTGCTAGAGTCGGACAGGTCATAGCTAACTATGGCTACACCTTC
>TRBV19|TRBD1|.|TRBJ1-6
CASSIQGARSPLHF
TGTGCCAGTAGTATACAGGGGGCTCGATCACCCCTCCACTTT
>TRBV19|.|.|TRBJ2-6
CASRQAGANVLTF
TGTGCCAGTAGACAGGCTGGGGCCAACGTCCTGACTTTC
>TRBV20-1|TRBD1|.|TRBJ1-1
CSASRGQLNTEAFF
TGCAGTGCTAGCAGGGGACAGCTGAACACTGAAGCTTTCTTT
>TRBV29-1|.|.|TRBJ2-1
CSVGSAYNEQFF
TGCAGCGTTGGCAGCGCGTACAATGAGCAGTTCTTC
>TRBV7-3|.|.|TRBJ2-3
CASSSTVTDTQYF
TGTGCCAGCAGCTCGACAGTCACAGATACGCAGTATTTT
>TRBV7-6|TRBD2|.|TRBJ2-2
CASSLAGNTGELFF
TGTGCTAGCAGCTTAGCGGGGAACACCGGGGAGCTGTTTTTT
>TRBV20-1|.|.|TRBJ2-5
CSATPLKSAYQETQYF
TGCAGTGCTACTCCGCTAAAATCGGCGTACCAAGAGACCCAGTACTTC
>TRBV2|TRBD2|.|TRBJ2-1
CASSAGRRLADYNEQFF
TGTGCCAGCAGTGCCGGTAGGCGACTAGCGGATTACAATGAGCAGTTCTTC
>TRBV6-1|.|few|TRBJ2-5
CASSDPGQQGLGTQYF
TGTGCCAGCAGTGACCCGGGACAACAGGGTTTGGGGACCCAGTACTTC
>TRBV6-1|.|.|TRBJ2-7
CASRRGQNSYEQYF
TGTGCCAGCAGGCGGGGACAGAACTCCTACGAGCAGTACTTC
>TRBV20-1|.|.|TRBJ2-1
CSARDPYDYNEQFF
TGCAGTGCTAGAGACCCTTACGACTACAATGAGCAGTTCTTC
>TRBV7-6|.|.|TRBJ2-3
CASSQAFGSATQADTQYF
TGTGCCAGCAGCCAAGCCTTCGGGAGCGCAACCCAGGCGGATACGCAGTATTTT
>TRBV4-1|TRBD1|.|TRBJ2-7
CASSQLIGQGVYEQYF
TGCGCCAGCAGCCAACTGATTGGACAGGGTGTCTACGAGCAGTACTTC
>TRBV21-1|.|.|TRBJ1-6
CASSKLGLCNSPLHF
TGTGCCAGCAGCAAGCTGGGATTGTGTAATTCACCCCTCCACTTT